This TCR beta chain appears in the sequencing data of a study of blood T cells in healthy people across ages. For this clonotype: Its antigen remains unidentified.

Combining a sample-barcoded 5' primer with a J-beta primer mix, a second PCR ran for 7 to 11 cycles. From the 5' RACE reads, TCRdb called clonotypes with MiXCR, one entry per CDR3 protein. The data show 650,000 to 700,000 distinct CDR3 sequences, approximately 31% seen once. Study-wide results and limits: Total diversity from one million sequenced T cells was likely underestimated.

CDR3 length: 13 residues. V lost 4 bases and J 3 bases, leaving 12 bases between the germline ends. The germline gives CDR1 SQVTM, CDR2 ANQGSEA. The genes are TRBV29-1 and TRBJ1-1; D not resolved. The material sequenced was blood. The sequence was obtained from a woman of 80 years or more in good health. This CDR3 reads CSVATQEDTEAFF. In DNA form, the CDR3 reads TGCAGCGTTGCCACTCAGGAGGACACTGAAGCTTTCTTT.